The 12 T cell receptor beta chains below come from one sample, sequenced in a study of T cells expressing NK-cell markers (dated by TCRdb to 2019 to 2021). Library generation was performed with 5' RACE. Sequencing instrument: Illumina HiSeq 2000. TCRdb reprocessed the reads and assigns one entry to each CDR3 protein sequence, leaving out DNA. The record for this sample contains some 110,000 distinct CDR3 sequences. 18% of the sample belongs to the ten largest clones. What was sequenced was blood T cells: a sorted CD56 or NKG2C T cell subset, CD4+ or CD8+ T cells, or bulk PBMC T cells (not recorded which). All receptors come from a woman aged 18-69 years in good health.

The rearrangement links TRBV20-1 to TRBJ2-1; TCRdb names TRBD2, which stays unverified in the absence of DNA. The CDR3 is 19 amino acids. In germline, CDR1 is DFQATT, CDR2 SNEGSKA (reference sequence). The CDR3 spells CSAGGTGTSGMSSYNEQFF.

The chain links TRBV12-3 or TRBV12-4 to TRBJ1-4. The CDR3 consists of 13 residues. The CDR3 sequence is CASSSLPDEKLFF.

CDR3 loop: CASSFYITGNEQYF. The J gene is TRBJ2-7, the V gene TRBV12-3 or TRBV12-4; TCRdb's D call of TRBD1 is untestable without DNA. The CDR3 is 14 residues long.

This chain connects TRBV4-1 to TRBJ1-1. Germline CDR1 is MGHRA and CDR2 is YSYEKL. The CDR3 spans 15 residues. The CDR3 here is CASSQDRGGDTEAFF.

The chain combines TRBV27 with TRBJ2-3. The germline V gene encodes CDR1 MNHEY and CDR2 SMNVEV (reference sequence). The CDR3 extends over 15 amino acids. CDR3 loop: CASSLWGISADTQYF.

The chain couples TRBV12-3 or TRBV12-4 to TRBJ1-1; absent DNA, TCRdb's TRBD1 call cannot be checked. The length of the CDR3 is 15 residues. The CDR3 loop reads CASSFWPGMNTEAFF.

CDR3 protein: CASSLDLGLAGVETQYF. This rearrangement joins TRBV11-2 to TRBJ2-5; lacking DNA, the TRBD2 call made by TCRdb goes unchecked. The CDR3 extends over 17 amino acids. Per the germline V gene, CDR1 is SGHAT and CDR2 is FQNNGV. The whole variable domain, remainder taken from reference TRBV11-2 and TRBJ2-5, is EAGVAQSPRYKIIEKRQSVAFWCNPISGHATLYWYQQILGQGPKLLIQFQNNGVVDDSQLPKDRFSAERLKGVDSTLKIQPAKLEDSAVYLCASSLDLGLAGVETQYFGPGTRLLVL.

This chain connects TRBV20-1 to TRBJ2-1; TCRdb indicates TRBD1, and absent DNA this call remains unverified. In germline, CDR1 is DFQATT, CDR2 SNEGSKA (reference sequence). The CDR3 is 16 amino acids. CDR3 region: CSAPMPGQGDYNEQFF.

The V and J genes are TRBV7-9 and TRBJ2-7; the TCRdb call, TRBD2, lacks DNA for checking. The CDR3 totals 15 residues. Germline CDR1 reads SEHNR; CDR2 reads FQNEAQ (reference sequence). CDR3 region: CASSSQASFSYEQYF.

V usage is TRBV7-2 and J usage is TRBJ1-2. Germline V gene lookup returns CDR1 SGHTA and CDR2 FQGNSA. This CDR3 is 14 amino acids long. The CDR3: CASSLAELTYGYTF.

This chain uses TRBV6-5 with TRBJ2-5. This CDR3 spans 11 amino acids. Germline V gene data show CDR1 as MNHEY and CDR2 as SVGAGI. The CDR3 spells CASSYLWTQYF.

This sequence joins TRBV10-3 and TRBJ2-7; TCRdb gives TRBD2 as the D gene, but with no DNA this cannot be confirmed. The CDR3 consists of 14 residues. From germline, CDR1 is ENHRY and CDR2 SYGVKD. The CDR3: CAIRSGPREYEQYF.